The entry below gives a single TCR beta chain sequence along with its context. How the authors handled the data: Nucleated cell number was recorded as an estimate derived from reference gene primer amplification. Profiling relied on immunoSEQ multiplex PCR, and the TCRdb table lists in-frame clones only, not all of them. V, J and clone size derive from that table, while D and trimming were established from the DNA sequence. The data show about 74,000 clones, 70% to 90% seen once. The data originate from a study of blood T cell repertoires in COVID-19. Whole-study context: COVID-19 samples, acute and convalescent, were from the United States, Italy and Spain.

Trimming removed 0 bases from V and 0 bases from J, with 6 bases in between. The germline gives CDR1 LNHNV, CDR2 YYDKDF (reference sequence). The CDR3 contains 15 residues. The sample was peripheral blood. This receptor was obtained from a man in his 70s with acute or convalescent COVID-19. The chain carries TRBV15 and TRBJ1-3; tentatively, D is TRBD1 (5 bases). The chain's CDR3 is CATSRDGGSGNTIYF. CDR3 in DNA: TGTGCCACCAGCAGAGACGGGGGCTCTGGAAACACCATATATTTT.